This TCR beta chain was sequenced in a study of T-cell reconstitution after alpha-beta-depleted transplantation in children. Overall study findings and caveats: In patients about two months after transplant, alpha-beta T cells reportedly arose from several hundred expanded graft clones. Newly produced T cells mostly provided counts and TCRbeta diversity after one year, as hyperexpanded clones declined.

The TCRbeta library incorporated unique molecular identifiers. TCRdb reprocessed the PCR reads with MiXCR, giving one entry per CDR3 protein. Of about 200,000 distinct CDR3 sequences listed, approximately 7% are singletons. Concerning this clonotype itself: No antigen is known for it.

The CDR3 is made up of 15 amino acids. Unmatched junction bases numbered 4, after V lost 1 base and J lost 7 bases. The sequence came from a boy under 10 years old with acute lymphoblastic leukemia, due to receive a stem cell transplant. The chain couples TRBV12-3 or TRBV12-4 to TRBJ2-1; 10 nucleotides line up with TRBD2. The sample consisted of PBMCs, taken before TCRalphabeta/CD19-depleted stem cell transplant. The CDR3 loop is CASSLVSGGSNEQFF. The CDR3 DNA follows: TGTGCCAGCAGTTTAGTTAGCGGGGGGAGTAATGAGCAGTTCTTC.